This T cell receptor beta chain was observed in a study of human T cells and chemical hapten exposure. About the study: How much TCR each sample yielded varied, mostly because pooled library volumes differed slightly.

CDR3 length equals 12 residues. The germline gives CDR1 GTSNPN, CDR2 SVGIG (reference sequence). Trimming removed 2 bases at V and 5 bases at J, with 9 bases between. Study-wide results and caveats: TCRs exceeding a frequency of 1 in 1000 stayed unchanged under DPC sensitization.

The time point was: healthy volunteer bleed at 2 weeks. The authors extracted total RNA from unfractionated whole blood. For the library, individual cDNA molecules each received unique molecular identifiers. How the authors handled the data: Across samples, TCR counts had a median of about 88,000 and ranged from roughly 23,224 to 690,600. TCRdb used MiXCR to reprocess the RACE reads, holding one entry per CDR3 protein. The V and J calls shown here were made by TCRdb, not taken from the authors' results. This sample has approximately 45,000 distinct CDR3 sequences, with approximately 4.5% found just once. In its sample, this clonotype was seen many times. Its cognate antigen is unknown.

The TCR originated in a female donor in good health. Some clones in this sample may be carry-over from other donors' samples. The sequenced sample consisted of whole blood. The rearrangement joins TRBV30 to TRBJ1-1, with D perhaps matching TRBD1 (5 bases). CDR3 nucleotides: TGTGCCTGGAGTAGGGCAGGGACTGAAGCTTTCTTT. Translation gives CAWSRAGTEAFF.